This T cell receptor beta chain was obtained from a study of shared clonotypes between healthy human individuals. Caucasian adults residing in Nashville, Tennessee made up all the donors. About this clone: Its antigen is unknown.

TCRdb keeps only in-frame clones here, not all; method: immunoSEQ multiplex PCR. The table has some 2,100,000 clones, approximately 96% seen once; the top ten hold less than 0.15%. The study's findings and limits: Despite large depth, sorted-subset datasets appeared incompletely sequenced.

Sequencing input: naive CD4+ T cells sorted from blood. Subset here: CD45RA+ positively selected. This TCR was sampled from a man between 18 and 35 years old in good health.

The CDR3, as DNA: TGTGCCAGCAGTTTTAGGAGGGATGGCTACACCTTC. Translated: CASSFRRDGYTF. The chain employs TRBV27 and TRBJ1-2; D is unresolved. Germline V gives CDR1 MNHEY, CDR2 SMNVEV (reference sequence). This CDR3 contains 12 residues. V was cut by 3 bases and J by 6 bases, with 8 bases left in between.